The 27 T cell receptor beta chains below all came from one sample that was sequenced in a study of T cells in Graves' hyperthyroidism and ophthalmopathy. RNA transcripts yielded amplified TCR beta CDR3 regions. HTBI primers were used for first-round RT-PCR of the TCR CDR3. Via MiXCR, TCRdb re-called the multiplex PCR reads, giving one row per CDR3 protein. The sample lists roughly 93,000 distinct CDR3 sequences, around 52% occurring once. Material: blood. These receptors all come from a woman aged 40 to 55 with Graves' hyperthyroidism.

The rearrangement links TRBV20-1 to TRBJ1-1; 9 nucleotides align to TRBD1. Germline V gene lookup returns CDR1 DFQATT and CDR2 SNEGSKA (reference sequence). V was pared by 2 bases and J by 5 bases, with 9 bases of the junction left unmatched. The CDR3 consists of 15 residues. The CDR3: CSARRTGALWTEAFF. The CDR3 region has the DNA TGCAGTGCTAGACGGACAGGGGCGTTATGGACTGAAGCTTTCTTT.

A remark on this clonotype: A much larger clonotype is one base distant, so this may be a read error. The chain employs TRBV12-3 or TRBV12-4 and TRBJ2-7; the D gene could be TRBD1 or TRBD2 (5 bases each). V gave up 8 bases and J gave up 0 bases, with 11 bases separating them. The CDR3 length is 13 residues. CDR3 in DNA: TGTGCCAGCGGTAGGGACGACTCCTACGAGCAGTACTTC. Translation gives CASGRDDSYEQYF.

This clonotype was seen at least ten times. V and J are TRBV2 and TRBJ2-7; 7 bases are a match to TRBD2. V shed 8 bases, J shed 3 bases, and the junction held 10 bases outside the gene matches. In germline, CDR1 is SNHLY, CDR2 FYNNEI. The CDR3 is 14 residues long. This CDR3 is CASSSRDYGYEQYF. The CDR3 nucleotides are TGTGCCAGCTCCTCCCGGGACTACGGCTACGAGCAGTACTTC.

Concerning this clonotype itself: A much larger clonotype is one base distant, so this may be a read error. The chain carries TRBV20-1 and TRBJ1-5; possibly TRBD1 for D (5 bases). Deletions cut 3 bases from V and 1 base from J, with 16 bases between. Germline-derived CDR1 and CDR2 are DFQATT and SNEGSKA (reference sequence). CDR3 size: 16 residues. CDR3 region: CSASSDGGISNQPQHF. In DNA form, the CDR3 reads TGCAGTGCTAGTAGCGACGGGGGTATAAGCAATCAGCCCCAGCATTTT.

This clonotype was counted at least ten times. The junction does not match germline at one end; this may be a read error. The chain combines TRBV4-1 with TRBJ2-7, with a weak D call TRBD1 (5 bases). Germline V gene lookup returns CDR1 MGHRA and CDR2 YSYEKL. The CDR3 has 14 residues. The DNA of the CDR3 is TGTGCCAGCAGCCAAGGGGATTCGGCCTACGAGCAGTACTTC. Protein product: CASSQGDSAYEQYF.

This chain uses TRBV29-1 with TRBJ2-7; TRBD1 aligns across 9 bases. The CDR3 has 13 amino acids. CDR1 and CDR2 (germline): SQVTM, ANQGSEA. V lost 4 bases to trimming and J lost 2 bases; unmatched junction nucleotides: 3. The CDR3 region is CSVAGTGTYEQYF. The CDR3 bases are TGCAGCGTTGCCGGGACAGGGACCTACGAGCAGTACTTC.

This clonotype occurred many times. The chain uses TRBV14 and TRBJ2-7; D might be TRBD1 (6 bases). CDR1 SGHDN and CDR2 FVKESK come from the germline V gene. Trimming removed 1 base from V and 3 bases from J, with 16 bases in between. The CDR3 is 16 residues long. Here the CDR3 DNA reads TGTGCCAGCAGCCAAGTAGGTCGAACAGGGCTCTACGAGCAGTACTTC. Translation gives CASSQVGRTGLYEQYF.

The table lists this clonotype with many counts. The rearrangement links TRBV5-8 to TRBJ2-5, with a tentative D call TRBD2 (6 bases). Germline V CDR1 and CDR2: SGHTS, YDEGEE. This CDR3 is 14 amino acids long. Deletions cut 4 bases from V and 5 bases from J, with 15 bases between. CDR3 protein: CASSRGLPGETQYF. CDR3 bases: TGTGCCAGCAGCAGGGGACTTCCCGGGGAGACCCAGTACTTC.

The chain recombines TRBV6-5 with TRBJ2-2; TRBD2 matches at 8 bases. V lost 5 bases to trimming and J lost 6 bases; unmatched junction nucleotides: 14. The germline gives CDR1 MNHEY, CDR2 SVGAGI. This CDR3 spans 17 amino acids. The CDR3 nucleotides are TGTGCCAGCAGTCCGGGACTAGTGGGAGTGTCGGCCGGGGAGCTGTTTTTT. Amino acid sequence: CASSPGLVGVSAGELFF.

The gene calls are TRBV7-4 and TRBJ1-5; D ambiguous. Gene TRBJ2-3 matches the end of the DNA better, so the J call may be wrong. This CDR3 comprises 15 residues. Germline values: CDR1 SGHVT, CDR2 SQSDAQ. The CDR3 here is CASSVGLGFDQPQYF. The CDR3 nucleotides read TGTGCCAGCAGCGTAGGATTGGGTTTTGATCAGCCCCAGTATTTT.

On this clonotype itself: Its ends do not fully match the called genes, so a read error is possible. The rearrangement joins TRBV7-8 to TRBJ1-2, with a possible D match to TRBD1 (6 bases). Per germline, CDR1 SGHVS and CDR2 FQNEAQ. CDR3 length: 11 residues. CDR3 nucleotides: TGTGCCAGCAGCGCGACAGGTGGCTACACCTTT. As protein: CASSATGGYTF.

Worth noting for this clonotype: The junction does not match germline at one end; this may be a read error. This sequence joins TRBV24-1 and TRBJ1-4, with TRBD1 matching 8 bases. The CDR3 extends over 16 amino acids. Germline V gene sequence: CDR1 KGHDR, CDR2 SFDVKD. For the CDR3, the DNA is TGTGCCAGCAGTGACGGGACAGGAGACGGGTTGTATAAACTGTTTTTT. Translation gives CASSDGTGDGLYKLFF.

This clonotype was picked up many times. The genes are TRBV7-9 and TRBJ2-7, with a tentative D call TRBD2 (5 bases). Germline V lookup: CDR1 SEHNR, CDR2 FQNEAQ (reference sequence). V was shortened by 5 bases and J by 0 bases, with 11 bases between the two germline ends. CDR3 size: 14 residues. The CDR3 is CASSQGSVSYEQYF. CDR3 in DNA: TGTGCCAGCAGCCAAGGGAGTGTCTCCTACGAGCAGTACTTC.

Ten or more counts support this clonotype. The chain links TRBV4-2 to TRBJ1-5; weak D call: TRBD1 (5 bases). Germline assignment: CDR1 LGHNA and CDR2 YNFKEQ. CDR3 length equals 14 residues. The V and J ends lost 1 base and 9 bases respectively, with 13 bases between them. CDR3 sequence (DNA): TGTGCCAGCAGCCAAGGCGACGGGACGGGGCCCCAGCATTTT. Its protein product is CASSQGDGTGPQHF.

This clonotype appeared once. The V and J genes are TRBV7-9 and TRBJ2-5; D perhaps matches TRBD2 (7 bases). The V end lost 10 bases, the J end lost 2 bases, and 26 bases lay between the germline ends. Germline V gives CDR1 SEHNR, CDR2 FQNEAQ (reference sequence). The CDR3 loop spans 17 amino acids. CDR3 sequence reads: CAISESNPGGLQETQYF. CDR3 DNA sequence: TGTGCCATCAGTGAGTCGAACCCCGGGGGGCTACAAGAGACCCAGTACTTC.

A few counts support this clonotype. The rearrangement uses TRBV5-4 and TRBJ2-5, with 8 positions matching TRBD1. The CDR3 consists of 12 residues. The germline V gene has CDR1 SGHNT and CDR2 YYREEE (reference sequence). Losses at the gene ends were 3 bases for V and 7 bases for J; bases not matched to a gene: 2. CDR3 DNA sequence: TGTGCCAGCAGCTCCGGGACAGGGACCCAGTACTTC. Protein: CASSSGTGTQYF.

The rearrangement joins TRBV29-1 to TRBJ2-5, with TRBD1 matching 12 bases. Looked up from germline, CDR1 is SQVTM and CDR2 is ANQGSEA. The length of the CDR3 is 16 residues. After removal of 0 bases from V and 7 bases from J, the junction contained 9 bases not matched to a gene. CDR3 sequence: CSVEDLGTGGAGTQYF. CDR3 in DNA: TGCAGCGTTGAAGATCTAGGGACAGGGGGCGCGGGGACCCAGTACTTC.

At least ten counts were recorded for this clonotype. The V and J genes are TRBV4-1 and TRBJ1-6, with 7 bases that match TRBD1. The J segment lost 8 bases and the V segment lost 2 bases, leaving 9 bases of the junction unmatched. Germline V gives CDR1 MGHRA, CDR2 YSYEKL. This CDR3 contains 16 residues. The CDR3 sequence: CASSQTGLTGDSPLHF. For the CDR3, the DNA is TGCGCCAGCAGCCAAACGGGTCTCACAGGGGATTCACCCCTCCACTTT.

The rearrangement joins TRBV12-3 or TRBV12-4 to TRBJ2-7, with D tentatively TRBD2 (5 bases). V was trimmed by 5 bases and J by 3 bases, leaving 23 bases between them. This CDR3 contains 17 residues. The CDR3 here is CASSPLISVRGDYEQYF. DNA for the CDR3: TGTGCCAGCAGTCCCCTCATTAGCGTGAGAGGAGACTACGAGCAGTACTTC.

To note about this clonotype: Likely a read error: the CDR3 ends without its conserved phenylalanine or tryptophan. The rearrangement joins TRBV7-9 to TRBJ1-2, with 10 nucleotides matching TRBD1. Per the germline V gene, CDR1 is SEHNR and CDR2 is FQNEAQ (reference sequence). This CDR3 region has 14 residues. V shed 6 bases and J 7 bases; nucleotides not matched to a gene: 8. The CDR3 reads CASRTAGTGVGYTL. CDR3 coding DNA: TGTGCCAGCAGGACAGCCGGGACAGGGGTTGGCTACACCCTC.

The chain joins TRBV20-1 to TRBJ2-7; D might be TRBD1 (5 bases). CDR3 length: 16 amino acids. Per the germline V gene, CDR1 is DFQATT and CDR2 is SNEGSKA (reference sequence). V shed 3 bases and J shed 3 bases, with 21 bases lying between them. CDR3 loop: CSASGVVPQGGYEQYF. CDR3 nucleotides: TGCAGTGCTAGTGGCGTGGTACCCCAGGGTGGCTACGAGCAGTACTTC.

The table lists this clonotype with a few counts. V is TRBV25-1 and J is TRBJ1-2; D remains ambiguous. The CDR3 spans 12 residues. Germline CDR1 is MGHDK and CDR2 is SYGVNS. The CDR3 DNA reads TGTGCTAACAGCCGGACTAGCTATGGCTACACCTTC. Its protein product is CANSRTSYGYTF.

The chain combines TRBV9 with TRBJ1-2; D may be TRBD1 (6 bases). The germline V gene encodes CDR1 SGDLS and CDR2 YYNGEE. There are 14 residues in the CDR3. The V gene lost 5 bases and the J gene lost 2 bases, with 13 bases spanning the gap. CDR3 in DNA: TGTGCCAGCAGAGGTGAAGGGGGGAACTATGGCTACACCTTC. Its translation: CASRGEGGNYGYTF.

This clonotype was recorded a few times. This may be a read error, as it is one base from a much larger clone. The rearrangement uses TRBV9 and TRBJ1-3, with no clear D. Per the germline V gene, CDR1 is SGDLS and CDR2 is YYNGEE. The CDR3 loop spans 15 amino acids. The CDR3 region is CASSAYPGIGNTIHF. Here the CDR3 DNA reads TGTGCCAGCAGCGCGTATCCGGGTATCGGAAACACCATACATTTT.

This clonotype was counted a few times. A read error may account for a junction end that differs from germline. The chain employs TRBV5-1 and TRBJ1-5; 10 nucleotides agree with TRBD1. The germline gives CDR1 SGHRS, CDR2 YFSETQ. The CDR3 length is 15 residues. CDR3 region: CASRRQGATYQPQHF. The CDR3 bases are TGTGCCAGCAGAAGACAGGGGGCTACCTATCAGCCCCAGCATTTT. The variable domain in full, completed from reference TRBV5-1 and TRBJ1-5, reads KAGVTQTPRYLIKTRGQQVTLSCSPISGHRSVSWYQQTPGQGLQFLFEYFSETQRNKGNFPGRFSGRQFSNSRSEMNVSTLELGDSALYLCASRRQGATYQPQHFGDGTRLSIL.

The CDR3 protein is CASSLRRGQGYEQYF. Here the CDR3 DNA reads TGTGCCAGCAGCTTAAGGCGTGGGCAGGGTTACGAGCAGTACTTC. V is TRBV7-3 and J is TRBJ2-7; possible D gene TRBD1, 5 bases. This CDR3 region has 15 residues. Trimming cost V 1 base and J 4 bases, with 14 bases left between them. The V gene's germline CDR1 is SGHTA and CDR2 FQGTGA.

This clonotype was picked up many times. The chain combines TRBV7-8 with TRBJ2-2; the D call may be TRBD1 or TRBD2 (6 bases each). Germline assignment: CDR1 SGHVS and CDR2 FQNEAQ. V was cut by 2 bases and J by 4 bases, with 11 bases left in between. CDR3 length: 15 amino acids. CDR3 nucleotide sequence: TGTGCCAGCAGCTTAATGGGGGGCGGCACCGGGGAGCTGTTTTTT. This gives the protein CASSLMGGGTGELFF.